This TCR beta chain was recovered during a study of T cell changes during pregnancy in multiple sclerosis. Clones were sequenced by immunoSEQ multiplex PCR, and TCRdb holds only the in-frame ones, with some missing. Seen here are 28,000 or so clones, around 90% observed once, and the top ten hold about 0.74%. The CDR3 is 15 amino acids. CDR1 is SGHKS and CDR2 is YYEKEE in the germline V gene (reference sequence). J gave up 5 bases and V 0 bases, and 2 bases lay outside the gene matches. The V and J genes are TRBV5-5 and TRBJ2-2, with 9 nucleotides matching TRBD1. The sample was CD4+ T cells from peripheral blood mononuclear cells, taken in the first trimester of pregnancy. The sequence came from a female donor in good health, enrolled as a control in a pregnancy study. The CDR3, as DNA: TGTGCCAGCAGCTTGGTGACAGGGGGGACCGGGGAGCTGTTTTTT. Translating it yields CASSLVTGGTGELFF.